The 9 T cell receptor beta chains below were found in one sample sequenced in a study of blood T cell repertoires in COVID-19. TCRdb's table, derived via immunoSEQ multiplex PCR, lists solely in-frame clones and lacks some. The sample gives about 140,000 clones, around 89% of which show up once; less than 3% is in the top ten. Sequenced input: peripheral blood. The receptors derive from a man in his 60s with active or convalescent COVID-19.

CDR3 residues: CASSPQQGDYGYTF. In nucleotides, the CDR3 is TGTGCCAGCAGTCCTCAACAGGGAGACTATGGCTACACCTTC. The rearrangement joins TRBV3-1 (or the pseudogene TRBV3-2) to TRBJ1-2; possibly TRBD1 for D (6 bases). V lost 6 bases and J 3 bases, leaving 14 bases between the germline ends. Germline V lookup: CDR1 LGHDT, CDR2 YNNKEL (reference sequence). CDR3 size: 14 residues.

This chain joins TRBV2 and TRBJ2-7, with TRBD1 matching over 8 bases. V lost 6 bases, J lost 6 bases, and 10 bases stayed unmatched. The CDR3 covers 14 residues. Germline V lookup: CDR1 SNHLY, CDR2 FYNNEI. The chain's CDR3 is CASSFGQGVGEQYF. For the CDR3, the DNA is TGTGCCAGCAGCTTTGGACAGGGAGTTGGCGAGCAGTACTTC.

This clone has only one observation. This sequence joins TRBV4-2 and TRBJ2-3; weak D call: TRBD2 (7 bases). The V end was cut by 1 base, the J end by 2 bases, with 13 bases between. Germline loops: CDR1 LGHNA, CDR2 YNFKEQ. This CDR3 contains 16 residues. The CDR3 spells CASSQVHGGATDTQYF. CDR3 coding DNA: TGTGCCAGCAGCCAAGTGCATGGGGGGGCCACAGATACGCAGTATTTT.

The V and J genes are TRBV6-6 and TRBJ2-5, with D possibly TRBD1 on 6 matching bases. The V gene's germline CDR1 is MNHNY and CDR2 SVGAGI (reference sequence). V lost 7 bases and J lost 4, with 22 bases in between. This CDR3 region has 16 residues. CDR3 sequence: CASTETGRSRGETQYF. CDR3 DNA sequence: TGTGCCAGCACTGAGACAGGACGGTCCCGAGGAGAGACCCAGTACTTC.

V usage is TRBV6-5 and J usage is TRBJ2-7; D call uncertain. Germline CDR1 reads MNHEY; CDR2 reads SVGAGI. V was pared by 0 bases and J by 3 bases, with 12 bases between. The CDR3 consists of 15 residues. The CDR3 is CASSYSSAGFYEQYF. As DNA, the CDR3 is TGTGCCAGCAGTTACTCGAGTGCAGGCTTCTACGAGCAGTACTTC.

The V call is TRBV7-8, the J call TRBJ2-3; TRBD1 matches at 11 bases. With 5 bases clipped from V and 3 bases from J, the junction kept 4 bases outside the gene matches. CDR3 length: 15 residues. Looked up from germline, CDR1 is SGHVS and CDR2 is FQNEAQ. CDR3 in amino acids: CASSRGQGATDTQYF. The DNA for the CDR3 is TGTGCCAGCAGCCGAGGACAGGGGGCTACAGATACGCAGTATTTT.

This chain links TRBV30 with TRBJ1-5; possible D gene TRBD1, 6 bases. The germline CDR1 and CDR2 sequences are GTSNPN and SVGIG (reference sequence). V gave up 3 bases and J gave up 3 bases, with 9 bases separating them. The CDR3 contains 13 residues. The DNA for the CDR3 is TGTGCCTGGAGAGGGACACTCAATCAGCCCCAGCATTTT. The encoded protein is CAWRGTLNQPQHF. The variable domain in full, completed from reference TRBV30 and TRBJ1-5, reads SQTIHQWPATLVQPVGSPLSLECTVEGTSNPNLYWYRQAAGRGLQLLFYSVGIGQISSEVPQNLSASRPQDRQFILSSKKLLLSDSGFYLCAWRGTLNQPQHFGDGTRLSIL.

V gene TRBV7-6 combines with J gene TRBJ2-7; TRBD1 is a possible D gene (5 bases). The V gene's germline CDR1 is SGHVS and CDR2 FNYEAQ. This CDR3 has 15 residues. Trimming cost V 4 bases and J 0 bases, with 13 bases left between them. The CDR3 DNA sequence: TGTGCCAGCAGCTCCGCTTGGGGCGCCTCCTACGAGCAGTACTTC. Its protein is CASSSAWGASYEQYF.

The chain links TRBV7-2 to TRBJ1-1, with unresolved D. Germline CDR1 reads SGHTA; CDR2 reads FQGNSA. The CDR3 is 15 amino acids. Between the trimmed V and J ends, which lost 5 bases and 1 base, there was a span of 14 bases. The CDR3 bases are TGTGCCAGCAGCCTCATGAGGCTCCAGAACACTGAAGCTTTCTTT. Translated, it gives CASSLMRLQNTEAFF.